This T cell receptor beta chain was found in a study of response to subunit inactivated influenza vaccine (dated by TCRdb to the late 2010s). Looking at the study overall: Deep quantitative profiling of the T cell receptor repertoire was used in the study to follow responses to a trivalent subunit inactivated influenza vaccine.

Turning to this clonotype: The clone's antigen remains unknown. One base away there is no much larger clone; base qualities are not given.

The germline V and J ends show losses of 4 bases and 2 bases respectively, and no gene match explains 7 bases of the junction. From the cysteine through the phenylalanine, the CDR3 covers 15 amino acids. The only DNA kept is the CDR3, 45 bases in frame from the first base. Via the germline V gene, CDR1 is SGHRS and CDR2 YFSETQ. What the research found in general, with its limitations: According to the authors, only a limited number of new T cells may be recruited by each seasonal influenza vaccination.

Libraries came from RT-PCR. Sequencer: Illumina HiSeq 2500. The public reads were reprocessed in TCRdb via fastp at Q25 and MiXCR, keeping in-frame beta chains. Every distinct CDR3 protein forms one entry, paired with its most common genes and DNA. The sample table shows 450,000 to 600,000 distinct CDR3 sequences, and roughly 7.9% are seen once. The ten most abundant clones make up over 10% of the sample. The rearrangement combines TRBV5-1 with TRBJ2-5; the central 8 bases match TRBD2. This specimen was PBMCs from blood, taken 23 to 25 months after vaccination. The source is a man aged 50-75 years who received an inactivated influenza vaccine. Donor details come from another sample of the same person, matched by shared clones. The CDR3 here reads CASSPAGGYQETQYF. The nucleotide sequence reads TGCGCCAGCAGCCCCGCGGGGGGCTATCAAGAGACCCAGTACTTC. Reference TRBV5-1 and TRBJ2-5 genes cover what lies past the CDR3, so the full variable domain is KAGVTQTPRYLIKTRGQQVTLSCSPISGHRSVSWYQQTPGQGLQFLFEYFSETQRNKGNFPGRFSGRQFSNSRSEMNVSTLELGDSALYLCASSPAGGYQETQYFGPGTRLLVL.